The text below deals with one TCR beta chain. The data belong to a study of OX40 agonist ivuxolimab in advanced cancers. Study-level background: An agonistic anti-OX40 (CD134) antibody, ivuxolimab, was used to treat the patients. Head and neck, renal cell, melanoma or hepatocellular carcinoma were the cancers that dose-escalation patients had. Partial responses were recorded for three patients, including one with hepatocellular carcinoma and two with cutaneous melanoma.

Sequencing was performed with immunoSEQ multiplex PCR; in TCRdb, only in-frame clones are kept and a portion is missing. The profile shows tens of thousands of clones, about 87% of them singletons. V dropped 5 bases and J dropped 11 bases, with 15 bases sitting between them. CDR3 length: 12 residues. Germline CDR1 reads SQVTM; CDR2 reads ANQGSEA. This chain joins TRBV29-1 and TRBJ2-2; D is possibly TRBD1 or TRBD2 (5 bases each). This clonotype was obtained from an adult with an advanced solid tumor such as melanoma, head and neck, liver or kidney cancer. The sequenced sample was CD4+ or CD8+ T cells sorted from blood, obtained in a trial of the OX40 agonist ivuxolimab. CDR3 region: CSVYNGGRELFF. The CDR3 nucleotides are TGCAGCGTTTATAATGGGGGAAGAGAGCTGTTTTTT.